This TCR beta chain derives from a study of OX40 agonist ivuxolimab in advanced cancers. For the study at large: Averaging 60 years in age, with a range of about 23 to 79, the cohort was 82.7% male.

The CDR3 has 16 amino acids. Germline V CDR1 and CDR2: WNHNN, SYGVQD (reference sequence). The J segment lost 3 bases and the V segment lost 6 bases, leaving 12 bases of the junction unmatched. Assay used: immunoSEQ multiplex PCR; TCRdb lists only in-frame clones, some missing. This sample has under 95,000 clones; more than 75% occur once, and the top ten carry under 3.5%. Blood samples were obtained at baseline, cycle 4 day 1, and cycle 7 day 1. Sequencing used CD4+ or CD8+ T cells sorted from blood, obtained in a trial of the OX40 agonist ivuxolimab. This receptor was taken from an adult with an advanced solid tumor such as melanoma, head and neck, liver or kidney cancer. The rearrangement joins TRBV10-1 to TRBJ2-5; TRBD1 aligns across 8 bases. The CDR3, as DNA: TGCGCCAGCAGCCGAACAGGGGGACCTTCAAAAGAGACCCAGTACTTC. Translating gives CASSRTGGPSKETQYF.